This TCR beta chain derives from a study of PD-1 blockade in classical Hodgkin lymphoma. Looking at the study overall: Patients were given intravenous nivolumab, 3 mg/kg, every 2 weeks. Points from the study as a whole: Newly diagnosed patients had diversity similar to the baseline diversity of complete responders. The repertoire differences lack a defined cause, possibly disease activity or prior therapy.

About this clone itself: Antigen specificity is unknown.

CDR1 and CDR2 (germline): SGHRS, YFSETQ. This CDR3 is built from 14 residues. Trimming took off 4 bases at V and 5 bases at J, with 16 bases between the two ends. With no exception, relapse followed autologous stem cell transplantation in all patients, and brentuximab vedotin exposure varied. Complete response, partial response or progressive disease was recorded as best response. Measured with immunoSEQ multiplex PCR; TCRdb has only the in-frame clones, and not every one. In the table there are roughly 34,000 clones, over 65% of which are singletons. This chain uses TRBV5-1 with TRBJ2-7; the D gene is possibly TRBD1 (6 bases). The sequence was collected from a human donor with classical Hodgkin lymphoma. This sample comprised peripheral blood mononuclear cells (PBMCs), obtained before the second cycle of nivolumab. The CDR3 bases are TGCGCCAGCAGCCGCCGACAGGATGGAGACGAGCAGTACTTC. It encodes CASSRRQDGDEQYF.